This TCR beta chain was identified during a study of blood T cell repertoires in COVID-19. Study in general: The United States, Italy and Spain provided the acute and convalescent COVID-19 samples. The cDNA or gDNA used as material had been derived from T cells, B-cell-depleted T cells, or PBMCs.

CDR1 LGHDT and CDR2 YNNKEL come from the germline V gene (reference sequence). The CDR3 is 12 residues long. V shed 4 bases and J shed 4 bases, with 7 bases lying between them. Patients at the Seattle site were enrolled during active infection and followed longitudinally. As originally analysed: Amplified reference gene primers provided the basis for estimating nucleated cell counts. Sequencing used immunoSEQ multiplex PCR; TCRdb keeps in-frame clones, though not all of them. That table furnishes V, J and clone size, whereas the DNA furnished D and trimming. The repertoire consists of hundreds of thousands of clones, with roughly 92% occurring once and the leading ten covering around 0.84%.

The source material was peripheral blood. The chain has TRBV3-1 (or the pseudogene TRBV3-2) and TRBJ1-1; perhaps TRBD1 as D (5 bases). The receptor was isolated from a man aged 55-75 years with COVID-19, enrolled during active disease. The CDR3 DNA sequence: TGTGCCAGCAGCCTAGGGGTCACTGAAGCTTTCTTT. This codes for CASSLGVTEAFF.